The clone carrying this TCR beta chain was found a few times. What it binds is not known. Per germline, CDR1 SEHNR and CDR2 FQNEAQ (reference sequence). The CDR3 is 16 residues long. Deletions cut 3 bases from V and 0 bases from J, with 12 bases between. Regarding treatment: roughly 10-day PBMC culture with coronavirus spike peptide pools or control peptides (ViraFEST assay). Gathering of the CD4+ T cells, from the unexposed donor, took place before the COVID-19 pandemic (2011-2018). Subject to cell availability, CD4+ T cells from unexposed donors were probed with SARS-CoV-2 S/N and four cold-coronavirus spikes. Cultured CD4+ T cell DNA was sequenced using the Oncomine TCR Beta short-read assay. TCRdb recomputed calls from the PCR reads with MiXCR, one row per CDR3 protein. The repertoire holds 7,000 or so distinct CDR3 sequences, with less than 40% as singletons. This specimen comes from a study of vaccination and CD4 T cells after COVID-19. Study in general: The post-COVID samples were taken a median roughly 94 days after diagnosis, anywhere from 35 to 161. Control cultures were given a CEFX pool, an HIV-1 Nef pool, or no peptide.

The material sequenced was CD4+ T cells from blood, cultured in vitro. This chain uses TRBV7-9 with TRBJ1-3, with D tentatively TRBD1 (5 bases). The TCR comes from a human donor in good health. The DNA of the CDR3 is TGTGCCAGCAGCTTCGCCGCAGGGAGCTCTGGAAACACCATATATTTT. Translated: CASSFAAGSSGNTIYF.